The rows below give T cell receptor beta chains drawn from one sample of a study of cytomegalovirus exposure and HLA in healthy donors. TCRdb keeps only in-frame clones here, not all; method: immunoSEQ multiplex PCR. The table lists roughly 130,000 clones, 80% to 90% of them singletons. Sequencing input: PBMCs. These receptors originate from a woman younger than 45 in good health and CMV-seropositive. CDR3s include the opening cysteine and the closing phenylalanine or tryptophan. The D gene is left open where the match is weak. Not all rows give a size; the values are once, few, many and, for expanded clones, a class.

j_gene	d_gene	abundance	v_gene	CDR3nt	CDR3aa
TRBJ2-1	.	.	TRBV11-2	TGTGCCAGCAGCTTAGTGTACCCCCAGGTACAGTTCTTC	CASSLVYPQVQFF
TRBJ1-3	.	.	TRBV6-5	TGTGCCAGCAGTTACTCGGGGGCAGGTGGAAACACCATATATTTT	CASSYSGAGGNTIYF
TRBJ2-7	TRBD1	.	TRBV11-2	TGTGCCAGCAGCGACTCCGGGACAGGGTTAGCCTACGAGCAGTACTTC	CASSDSGTGLAYEQYF
TRBJ2-7	.	.	TRBV5-4	TGTGCCAGCAGCTTAACAGGAAGCTCCTACGAGCAGTACTTC	CASSLTGSSYEQYF
TRBJ1-4	TRBD1	once	TRBV6-6	TGTGCCAGCACCCCAGGGGGGAATCCTAATGAAAAACTGTTTTTT	CASTPGGNPNEKLFF
TRBJ2-5	TRBD2	once	TRBV6-5	TGTGCCAGCAGTCCTTGGGGGGGGGATCAAGAGACCCAGTACTTC	CASSPWGGDQETQYF
TRBJ2-3	TRBD2	.	TRBV12-5	TGTGCTAGTGGTTTGATGGTTGACGGGGGGACTAGCACAGATACGCAGTATTTT	CASGLMVDGGTSTDTQYF
TRBJ2-7	TRBD1	.	TRBV11-2	TGTGCCAGCAGCTTAGGGGGGACAGGGCCCTACGAGCAGTACTTC	CASSLGGTGPYEQYF
TRBJ2-2	TRBD2	.	TRBV28	TGTGCCAGCAGTGCCACCGGGACTAGGACCGGGGAGCTGTTTTTT	CASSATGTRTGELFF
TRBJ2-2	.	few	TRBV5-1	TGCGCCAGCAGCTATGTGGGAGGCGGGGAGCTGTTTTTT	CASSYVGGGELFF
TRBJ1-1	.	once	TRBV7-8	TGTGCCAGCAGCTTAGGGGCCCCATTGGCGAACATTGAAGCTTTCTTT	CASSLGAPLANIEAFF
TRBJ1-2	.	.	TRBV6-1	TGTGCCAGCAGTACCCGACAGGCCACCATCTATGGCTACACCTTC	CASSTRQATIYGYTF
TRBJ2-7	TRBD2	.	TRBV18	TGTGCCAGCTCACCAAGCCTCGCGGCTAGCGGGGGGAGCGAGCAGTACTTC	CASSPSLAASGGSEQYF
TRBJ2-5	TRBD2	.	TRBV5-1	TGCGCCAGCAGCGCGACCTCCGGGACTAGCGGGGAGACCCAGTACTTC	CASSATSGTSGETQYF
TRBJ2-7	.	.	TRBV2	TGTGCCAGCAGTGGACCGGGACTCCACTACGAGCAGTACTTC	CASSGPGLHYEQYF
TRBJ1-4	TRBD1	.	TRBV27	TGTGCCAGCAGTACCAACAGGGGGCGCCGGGTCGAAAAACTGTTTTTT	CASSTNRGRRVEKLFF
TRBJ2-1	TRBD2	.	TRBV5-1	TGCGCCAGCAGCTTGGGAGCGGGAGGCTTCAATGAGCAGTTCTTC	CASSLGAGGFNEQFF
TRBJ1-2	TRBD1	.	TRBV5-4	TGTGCCAGCAGCGGATCGGACAGGGTCGCCTATGGCTACACCTTC	CASSGSDRVAYGYTF
TRBJ1-1	.	.	TRBV7-9	TGTGCCAGCAGCGAACAGGAGAACACTGAAGCTTTCTTT	CASSEQENTEAFF
TRBJ2-2	TRBD2	once	TRBV7-3	TGTGCCAGCAGCTTAGGCCTAGCGGGAGTAGGTACCGGGGAGCTGTTTTTT	CASSLGLAGVGTGELFF
TRBJ2-7	TRBD2	.	TRBV27	TGTGCCAGCAGACGCGAGCTCGGGACTAGCGGGAGTACCTACGAGCAGTACTTC	CASRRELGTSGSTYEQYF
TRBJ1-1	TRBD1	.	TRBV6-5	TGTGCCAGCAGTTACTCAAGACAGGGTAGCACTGAAGCTTTCTTT	CASSYSRQGSTEAFF
TRBJ2-1	.	.	TRBV11-2	TGTGCCAGCAGCTTAGATTCATGGCAAAATGAGCAGTTCTTC	CASSLDSWQNEQFF
TRBJ2-1	TRBD2	.	TRBV9	TGTGCCAGCAGCGTGACTAGCGGCTACAATGAGCAGTTCTTC	CASSVTSGYNEQFF
TRBJ2-2	.	.	TRBV7-9	TGTGCCAGCAGCTTATTTGGGGGGGCCACCGGGGAGCTGTTTTTT	CASSLFGGATGELFF
TRBJ2-3	.	.	TRBV2	TGTGCCAGCAGTGAAACTAGCCTAACGGGGATGGATACGCAGTATTTT	CASSETSLTGMDTQYF
TRBJ1-1	.	.	TRBV27	TGTGCCAGCAGTTCGCCGGGACTGGGCACTGAAGCTTTCTTT	CASSSPGLGTEAFF